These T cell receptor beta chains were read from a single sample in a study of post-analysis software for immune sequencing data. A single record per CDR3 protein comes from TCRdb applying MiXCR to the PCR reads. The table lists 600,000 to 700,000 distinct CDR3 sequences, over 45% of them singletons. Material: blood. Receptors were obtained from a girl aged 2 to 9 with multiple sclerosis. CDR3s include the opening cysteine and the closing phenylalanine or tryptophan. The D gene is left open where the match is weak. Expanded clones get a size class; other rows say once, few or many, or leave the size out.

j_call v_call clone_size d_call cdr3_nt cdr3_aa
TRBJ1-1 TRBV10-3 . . TGTGCCATCAGGGGGGTGAACACTGAAGCTTTCTTT CAIRGVNTEAFF
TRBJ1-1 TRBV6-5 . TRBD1 TGTGCCAGCAGTTCCGTAACCGGGACAGTGAGCACTGAAGCTTTCTTT CASSSVTGTVSTEAFF
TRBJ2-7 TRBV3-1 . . TGTGCCAGCAGCCGGGGACTTGACAGGGTAGACGAGCAGTACTTC CASSRGLDRVDEQYF
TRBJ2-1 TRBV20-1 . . TGCAGTGCTAGGTCCCTCTACAATGAGCAGTTCTTC CSARSLYNEQFF
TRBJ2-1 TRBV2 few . TGTGCCAGCAGGGAAGGGAGCCTCAACAATGAGCAGTTCTTC CASREGSLNNEQFF
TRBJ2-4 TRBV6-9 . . TGTGCCAGCATTCCAGGGGTTTCTGAGTACTTC CASIPGVSEYF
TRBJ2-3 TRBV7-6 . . TGTGCCAGCAGCTTAGGGGCCGGCGGGGCTTCGGATACGCAGTATTTT CASSLGAGGASDTQYF
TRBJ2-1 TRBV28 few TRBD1 TGTGCCACCGTGGACAGGACAACATACAATGAGCAGTTCTTC CATVDRTTYNEQFF
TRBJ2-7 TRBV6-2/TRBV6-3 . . TGTGCCAGCGGGACGGCTACGGGTACCTACGAGCAGTACTTC CASGTATGTYEQYF
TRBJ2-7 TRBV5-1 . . TGCGCCAGCAGCTTGGGGACAGAAGAGCAGTACTTC CASSLGTEEQYF
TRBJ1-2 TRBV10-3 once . TGTGCCATCAGTGGAGCTTTGTCCACCCACTATGGCTACACCTTC CAISGALSTHYGYTF